Listed below are T cell receptor beta chains from one sample, sequenced in a study of shared clonotypes between healthy human individuals. Method: immunoSEQ multiplex PCR; TCRdb's copy keeps in-frame clones and lacks some. The table lists roughly 2.2 million clones, approximately 90% of them singletons. Source material: naive CD4+ T cells from PBMCs. These receptors came from a man between 18 and 29 years old in good health. Some clones in this sample may be carry-over from other donors' samples. The CDR3 runs from the conserved cysteine through the conserved F or W. D genes are given only for firm matches. Expanded clones get a size class; other rows say once, few or many, or leave the size out.

17,TRBV25-1,NA,NA,TRBJ2-2,TGTGCCAGCAGTGAATATACCGGCCGGGGGCAAAGCGGGGAGCTGTTTTTT,CASSEYTGRGQSGELFF
14,TRBV29-1,NA,NA,TRBJ1-2,TGCAGCGTTGAGGCAGGGAGCCTTAACTATGGCTACACCTTC,CSVEAGSLNYGYTF
15,TRBV6-5,NA,NA,TRBJ1-4,TGTGCCAGCAGTTCCGAGGGGGGACGGAATGAAAAACTGTTTTTT,CASSSEGGRNEKLFF
14,TRBV27,NA,TRBD1,TRBJ1-2,TGTGCCAGCAGTTTAAAAGGGGGCGGGTATGGCTACACCTTC,CASSLKGGGYGYTF
17,TRBV7-3,NA,NA,TRBJ1-2,TGTGCCAGCAGCTTGAATGGGGAGGGCGACTTGAACTATGGCTACACCTTC,CASSLNGEGDLNYGYTF
14,TRBV18,NA,NA,TRBJ2-7,TGTGCCAGCTCACCACCCTCCCGGGCAGAAGGGCAGTACTTC,CASSPPSRAEGQYF
14,TRBV29-1,NA,TRBD2,TRBJ2-1,TGCAGCGTTGGGGTACTAGCGGGAGCTTATGAGCAGTTCTTC,CSVGVLAGAYEQFF
15,TRBV27,NA,TRBD1,TRBJ1-2,TGTGCCAGCAGTCCCGGGACAGGGGGGTACTATGGCTACACCTTC,CASSPGTGGYYGYTF
17,TRBV5-6,once,NA,TRBJ2-2,TGTGCCAGCAGCTTGGGATACCAGCTTCTGAACACCGGGGAGCTGTTTTTT,CASSLGYQLLNTGELFF
14,TRBV5-1,NA,NA,TRBJ2-1,TGCGCCAGCAGCTATAGTTTCTCCTACAATGAGCAGTTCTTC,CASSYSFSYNEQFF
14,TRBV10-3,once,TRBD1,TRBJ2-3,TGTGCCATCAGTGGGACAGGGGTCACAGATACGCAGTATTTT,CAISGTGVTDTQYF
14,TRBV9,NA,NA,TRBJ1-3,TGTGCCAGCAGCGGTGCAGGGCCTGGAAACACCATATATTTT,CASSGAGPGNTIYF
10,TRBV10-3,NA,NA,TRBJ1-5,TGTGCCAACCCTGGGTGGCCCCAGCATTTT,CANPGWPQHF
13,TRBV15,NA,NA,TRBJ2-7,TGTGCCACCAGCAGAGATATGGGGTACGAGCAGTACTTC,CATSRDMGYEQYF
14,TRBV7-5,NA,NA,TRBJ2-1,TGTGCCAGAAGCAACCGGACAGGAAACAATGAGCAGTTCTTC,CARSNRTGNNEQFF
11,TRBV20-1,NA,NA,TRBJ2-7,TGCAGTGCTAGGTCGTCCGGCGTGGGAGGCTTC,CSARSSGVGGF
15,TRBV2,NA,TRBD1,TRBJ2-3,TGTGCCAGTCGGGGACAGGGGACCAGCACAGATACGCAGTATTTT,CASRGQGTSTDTQYF
12,TRBV2,few,NA,TRBJ2-7,TGTGCCAGCAGTGAATCGGGCTACGAGCAGTACTTC,CASSESGYEQYF
15,TRBV7-9,NA,NA,TRBJ1-3,TGTGCCAGCAGCTGGGACGGTAGCTCTGGAAACACCATATATTTT,CASSWDGSSGNTIYF
14,TRBV10-3,NA,NA,TRBJ1-1,TGTGCCATCAGTAGAGACAGACCGAACACTGAAGCTTTCTTT,CAISRDRPNTEAFF
17,TRBV28,NA,TRBD2,TRBJ2-3,TGTGCCAGCACTGGGCTAGCGGGAATTTCAGGCACAGATACGCAGTATTTT,CASTGLAGISGTDTQYF
13,TRBV11-2,NA,NA,TRBJ1-2,TGTGCCAGCAGCTCAGGGATTAACTATGGCTACACCTTC,CASSSGINYGYTF
15,TRBV11-2,NA,NA,TRBJ2-2,TGTGCCAGCAGCTTAGGCGGGGCCAACACCGGGGAGCTGTTTTTT,CASSLGGANTGELFF